This T cell receptor (beta chain) was identified during a study of human T cells and chemical hapten exposure (TCRdb year 2021). Notes on the research overall: Libraries were pooled for sequencing, and per-sample TCR yields varied mainly because of small differences in library volumes within the pool. In alopecia patients, the study followed how the peripheral blood TCR repertoire changed in vivo over primary and secondary sensitization to diphenylcyclopropenone (DPC), a hapten. Both TCR alpha and TCR beta chains were sequenced from each blood RNA sample. The paper as a whole reports these results and caveats: After repeated subsampling, changes were observed in the strength of the expansion versus patch-test correlation and in the threshold at which the correlation became significant. DPC sensitization did not change how many TCRs were above 1 in 1000 frequency, and no evidence was found of alterations in global repertoire structure.

Library method: RACE. The reads were generated on a NextSeq 500. During library preparation, unique molecular identifiers were attached to individual cDNA molecules so that TCRs could be counted in a quantitative, reproducible way. Processing in the source paper ran as follows. The median number of TCRs per sample was over 85,000, ranging from roughly 23,224 to 700,000. The Decombinator software suite was used to annotate the V, J and CDR3 of the TCR reads. For the PS versus PT1 abundance plots, all samples were subsampled to the same number of TCRs (28,000). TCRs were defined as expanded if absent before sensitization and observed at least eight times at the 2-week time point. The public sequencing data were trimmed at Q25 with fastp and processed into clonotypes with MiXCR by TCRdb, which kept only in-frame beta chains. Duplicate CDR3 protein sequences are folded into a single record with the most common DNA and genes. The V and J calls shown here were made by TCRdb, not taken from the authors' results. The sample yields about 79,000 distinct CDR3 sequences; roughly 8.6% were counted once. Of the sample, approximately 1.4% is held by the ten largest clones.

According to the germline V gene, CDR1 reads MGHDK and CDR2 reads SYGVNS. The cysteine opens and the phenylalanine closes a CDR3 of 13 amino acids. Only the CDR3 part of the read is kept: 39 bases, read in frame from the first base. V lost 3 bases and J lost 4 bases; the stretch between them is 9 bases long. The sample's time point, from its label and the paper: healthy volunteer bleed at 6 weeks. Total RNA was extracted from unfractionated whole blood that had been collected in Tempus Blood RNA tubes. As TCR sequencing controls, 4 or 5 healthy volunteers were used, with blood taken at day 0, 2 weeks and 6 weeks. About this clonotype: Its antigen remains unidentified. The sample holds no much larger clone one base away, and base qualities are not on file.

This sequence uses TRBV25-1 and TRBJ1-2; no D segment can be confidently identified. This receptor was taken from a male donor in good health. Some clones in this sample may be carry-over from other donors' samples. The sequencing sample was made of whole blood. The CDR3: CASSDYRSYGYTF. The sequenced DNA is TGTGCCAGCAGTGATTACCGTTCCTATGGCTACACCTTC.